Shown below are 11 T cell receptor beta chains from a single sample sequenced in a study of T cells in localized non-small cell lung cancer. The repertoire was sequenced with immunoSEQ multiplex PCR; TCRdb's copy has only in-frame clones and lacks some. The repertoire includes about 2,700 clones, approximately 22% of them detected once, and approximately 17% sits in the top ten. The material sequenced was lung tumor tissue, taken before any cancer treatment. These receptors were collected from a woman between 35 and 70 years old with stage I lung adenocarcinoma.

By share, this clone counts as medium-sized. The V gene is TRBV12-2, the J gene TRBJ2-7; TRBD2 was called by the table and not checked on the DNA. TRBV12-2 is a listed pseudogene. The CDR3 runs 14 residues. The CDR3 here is CASELAGASYEQYF. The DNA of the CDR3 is TGTGCCAGTGAACTAGCGGGGGCGTCCTACGAGCAGTACTTC.

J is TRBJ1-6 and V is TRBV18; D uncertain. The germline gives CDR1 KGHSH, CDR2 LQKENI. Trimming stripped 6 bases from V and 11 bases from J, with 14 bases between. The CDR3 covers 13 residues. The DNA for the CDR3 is TGTGCCAGCTCTCCTAGCCTCAACGCACCCCTCCACTTT. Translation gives CASSPSLNAPLHF.

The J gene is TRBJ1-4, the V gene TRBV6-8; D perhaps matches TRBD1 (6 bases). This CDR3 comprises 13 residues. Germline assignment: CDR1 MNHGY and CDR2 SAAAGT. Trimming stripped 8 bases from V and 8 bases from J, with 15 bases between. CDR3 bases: TGTGCCAGCGCTACAGGGATTGAAGAAAAACTGTTTTTT. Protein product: CASATGIEEKLFF.

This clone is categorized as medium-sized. The CDR3 spells CASSLGQSNEKLFF. The CDR3 DNA reads as TGTGCCAGCAGCTTGGGACAGTCTAATGAAAAACTGTTTTTT. This chain uses TRBV11-3 with TRBJ1-4; 7 bases match TRBD1. The CDR3 loop spans 14 amino acids. J lost 3 bases, V lost 3 bases, and 1 base had no gene match. The germline V gene encodes CDR1 SGHNT and CDR2 YENEEA. The full variable domain, its missing parts supplied by reference TRBV11-3 and TRBJ1-4, is EAGVVQSPRYKIIEKKQPVAFWCNPISGHNTLYWYLQNLGQGPELLIRYENEEAVDDSQLPKDRFSAERLKGVDSTLKIQPAELGDSAVYLCASSLGQSNEKLFFGSGTQLSVL.

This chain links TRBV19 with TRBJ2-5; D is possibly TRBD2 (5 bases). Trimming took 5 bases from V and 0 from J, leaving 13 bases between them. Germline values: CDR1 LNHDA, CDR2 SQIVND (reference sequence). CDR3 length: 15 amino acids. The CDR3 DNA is TGTGCCAGTAGTGGGAGAACAGTGTACCAAGAGACCCAGTACTTC. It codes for CASSGRTVYQETQYF.

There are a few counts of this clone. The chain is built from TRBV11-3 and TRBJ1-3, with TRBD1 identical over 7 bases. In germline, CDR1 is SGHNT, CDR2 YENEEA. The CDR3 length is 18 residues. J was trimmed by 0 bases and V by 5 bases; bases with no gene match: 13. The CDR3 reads CASSPLGGQRSSGNTIYF. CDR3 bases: TGTGCCAGCAGCCCCCTTGGGGGACAGAGATCCTCTGGAAACACCATATATTTT.

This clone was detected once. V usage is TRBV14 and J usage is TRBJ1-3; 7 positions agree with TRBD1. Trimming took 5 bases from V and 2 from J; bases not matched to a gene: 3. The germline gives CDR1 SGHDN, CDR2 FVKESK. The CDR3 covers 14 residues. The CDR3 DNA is TGTGCCAGCAGCAAAGGGACAGCTGGAAACACCATATATTTT. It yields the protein CASSKGTAGNTIYF.

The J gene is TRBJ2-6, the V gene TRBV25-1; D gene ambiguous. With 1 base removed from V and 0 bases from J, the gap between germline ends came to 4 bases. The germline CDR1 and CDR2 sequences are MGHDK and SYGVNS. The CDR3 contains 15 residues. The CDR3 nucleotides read TGTGCCAGCAGTGAATTAGCCTCTGGGGCCAACGTCCTGACTTTC. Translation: CASSELASGANVLTF.

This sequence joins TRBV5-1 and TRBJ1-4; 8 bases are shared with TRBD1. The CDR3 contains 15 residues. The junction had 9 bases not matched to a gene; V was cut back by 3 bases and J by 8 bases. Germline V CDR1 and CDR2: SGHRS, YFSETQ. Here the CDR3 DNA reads TGCGCCAGCAGCTCAGGGGGCCCCAAGAGCGAAAAACTGTTTTTT. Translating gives CASSSGGPKSEKLFF.

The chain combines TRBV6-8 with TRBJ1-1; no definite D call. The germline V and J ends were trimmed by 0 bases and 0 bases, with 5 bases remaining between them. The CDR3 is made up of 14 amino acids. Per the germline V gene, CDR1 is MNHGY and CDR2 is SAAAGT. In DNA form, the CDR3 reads TGTGCCAGCAGTTACTCCCAGATGAACACTGAAGCTTTCTTT. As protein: CASSYSQMNTEAFF.

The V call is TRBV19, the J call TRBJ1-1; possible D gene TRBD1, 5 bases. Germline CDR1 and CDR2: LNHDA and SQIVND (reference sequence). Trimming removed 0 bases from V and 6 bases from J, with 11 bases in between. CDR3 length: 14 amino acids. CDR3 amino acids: CASSIERQGPEAFF. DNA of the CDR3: TGTGCCAGTAGTATAGAGCGGCAGGGACCTGAAGCTTTCTTT.